This TCR beta chain emerged from a study of immune evolution from preneoplasia to lung adenocarcinoma (dated by TCRdb to about 2021). About the study as a whole: HLA loss of heterozygosity was seen in about 7%, 15% and 30% of AIS, MIA and ADC lesions, and in no AAH lesions. The study combined immune gene expression, TCR sequencing and multiplex immunofluorescence to profile immune contexture across lung adenocarcinoma precursors and invasive adenocarcinoma. According to the study, around 100 samples were used for TCR sequencing. POLYSOLVER was used to infer class I HLA alleles from exome data, and LOHHLA was used to detect allele-specific HLA loss. Resected precursor lesions (AAH, AIS, MIA) and invasive adenocarcinomas were compared against paired morphologically normal lung tissue. Sample size was based on specimen availability rather than a prior power calculation. The immune data were integrated with whole exome sequencing and methylation data obtained from the same cohort of nodules. The overall cohort comprised some 53 patients with pulmonary nodules who underwent surgical resection. The TCR sequencing data were obtained from some 50 patients.

Between the mid-2010s and the late 2010s, the patients underwent resection in either Japan or China. Histologic diagnosis of each case was confirmed independently by two lung cancer pathologists on H&E slides. To enrich premalignant or tumor cells for nucleic acid extraction, macro-dissection was performed after pathologic assessment. FFPE tissue was used for DNA isolation with the AllPrep DNA/RNA FFPE Kit. This clone appeared a few times. This receptor's antigen is unknown. No base-level quality is on record; no much larger clone is a single base apart. From its cysteine to its phenylalanine, the CDR3 spans 12 amino acids. Only the CDR3 region is kept as DNA, spanning 36 bases read in frame from base 1. Via the germline V gene, CDR1 is SQVTM and CDR2 ANQGSEA. V is reduced by 6 bases and J by 8 bases, leaving a spacing of 16 bases between them. Overall study outcomes, separate from this receptor: T cell clonality was highest in KRAS-mutant nodules compared with EGFR-mutant or double wild-type lesions. Clonality was highest in normal lung, while later-stage lesions appeared to show lower clonality but higher T cell density and diversity. The findings rested on association rather than direct causation, and larger cohorts with long-term follow-up and longitudinal biopsies were considered necessary. Because all patients came from Japan and China, whether the findings apply to Western populations was uncertain. Normal lung had the highest top T cell clone frequencies, which appeared to decline progressively from AAH through AIS, MIA and invasive adenocarcinoma.

Using the immunoSEQ hsTCRbeta Kit, TCR beta CDR3 regions were sequenced from DNA. The authors' pipeline ran thus. TCR sequencing data were analysed with the ImmunoSEQ Analyzer. T cell clonality was calculated on productive rearrangements as 1 minus Pielou's evenness. To measure T cell diversity, the inverse Simpson index was applied to productive templates. T cell density was expressed as TCR beta template counts normalized to usable DNA, with usable DNA estimated by amplifying and sequencing housekeeping genes. TCR metrics were compared across histologic stages using two-sided Kruskal-Wallis tests. TCRdb took this table from immuneACCESS and kept in-frame rearrangements with V and J called. Such tables lack part of the clones; where checked against another copy, unresolved V genes explain under half of the gap, and the rest is unexplained. That table furnishes V, J and clone size, whereas the DNA furnished D and trimming. The sample table holds some 9,000 clones, of which 75% to 90% were seen once. About 9% of the sample lies in the top ten.

The V and J segments used are TRBV29-1 and TRBJ1-2; tentative D gene TRBD1, with 6 bases matching. The TCR sequence derives from a donor at least 70 years old with lung adenocarcinoma. The sequenced sample consisted of FFPE minimally invasive lung adenocarcinoma tissue. The meaning of the sample's cell subset or site label: micro-invasive lung adenocarcinoma (MIA). The CDR3 region has the sequence CSVAQGEWGYTF. The DNA sequence is as follows: TGCAGCGTCGCACAGGGAGAGTGGGGCTACACCTTC.